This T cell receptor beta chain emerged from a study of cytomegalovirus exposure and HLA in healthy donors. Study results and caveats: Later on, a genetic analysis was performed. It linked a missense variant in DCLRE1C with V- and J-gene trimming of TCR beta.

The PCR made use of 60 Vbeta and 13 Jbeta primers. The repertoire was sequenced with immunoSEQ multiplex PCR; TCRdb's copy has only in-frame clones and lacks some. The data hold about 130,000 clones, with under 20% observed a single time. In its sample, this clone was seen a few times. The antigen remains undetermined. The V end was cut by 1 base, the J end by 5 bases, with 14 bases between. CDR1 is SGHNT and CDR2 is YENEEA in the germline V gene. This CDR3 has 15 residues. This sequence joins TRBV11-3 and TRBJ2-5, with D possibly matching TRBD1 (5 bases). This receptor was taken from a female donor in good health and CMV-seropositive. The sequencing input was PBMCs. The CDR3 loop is CASSLGFAGLETQYF. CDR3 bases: TGTGCCAGCAGCTTAGGATTCGCAGGGTTGGAGACCCAGTACTTC.